Following are 17 T cell receptor beta chains from one sample sequenced in a study of untreated major depressive disorder. Only in-frame clones appear in the TCRdb table, and some are missing; sequencing was by immunoSEQ multiplex PCR. The table has over 20,000 clones, 70% to 90% seen once. The sample was CD4+ T cells from PBMCs. The receptors here all came from a woman in her 30s in good health.

V is TRBV30 and J is TRBJ1-4; D gene ambiguous. The V gene lost 0 bases and the J gene lost 7 bases, with 12 bases spanning the gap. Per the germline V gene, CDR1 is GTSNPN and CDR2 is SVGIG (reference sequence). This CDR3 has 14 residues. CDR3 sequence reads: CAWSVWGVGEKLFF. Here the CDR3 DNA reads TGTGCCTGGAGTGTGTGGGGTGTGGGTGAAAAACTGTTTTTT.

This chain uses TRBV2 with TRBJ2-1; the D is unclear. Trimming removed 6 bases from V and 0 bases from J, with 12 bases in between. The CDR3 totals 15 residues. The germline V gene encodes CDR1 SNHLY and CDR2 FYNNEI. The CDR3 sequence: CASRPQRSSYNEQFF. The CDR3 DNA reads as TGTGCCAGCAGACCACAGAGATCCTCCTACAATGAGCAGTTCTTC.

V and J are TRBV6-5 and TRBJ1-3; D not certain. V was trimmed by 0 bases and J by 0 bases, leaving 9 bases between them. The V gene's germline CDR1 is MNHEY and CDR2 SVGAGI. The CDR3 has 16 residues. CDR3 DNA sequence: TGTGCCAGCAGTTACTCGTCGGTGATCTCTGGAAACACCATATATTTT. It codes for CASSYSSVISGNTIYF.

The count of this clone is one. The chain uses TRBV2 and TRBJ1-3; weak D call: TRBD1 (5 bases). V was shortened by 5 bases and J by 0 bases, with 11 bases between the two germline ends. Per germline, CDR1 SNHLY and CDR2 FYNNEI. CDR3 length: 15 amino acids. DNA for the CDR3: TGTGCCAGCAGTCGTCGGGGCCTCTCTGGAAACACCATATATTTT. It yields the protein CASSRRGLSGNTIYF. The full variable domain, its missing parts supplied by reference TRBV2 and TRBJ1-3, is EPEVTQTPSHQVTQMGQEVILRCVPISNHLYFYWYRQILGQKVEFLVSFYNNEISEKSEIFDDQFSVERPDGSNFTLKIRSTKLEDSAMYFCASSRRGLSGNTIYFGEGSWLTVV.

The rearrangement links TRBV2 to TRBJ2-5, with TRBD2 matching over 8 bases. CDR3 length equals 18 residues. Germline CDR1 is SNHLY and CDR2 is FYNNEI. V lost 0 bases and J lost 0; bases outside the gene matches: 9. The CDR3 sequence: CASSEAWGSGANQETQYF. The CDR3 nucleotides are TGTGCCAGCAGTGAAGCGTGGGGTAGCGGGGCGAACCAAGAGACCCAGTACTTC. The full variable domain, its missing parts supplied by reference TRBV2 and TRBJ2-5, is EPEVTQTPSHQVTQMGQEVILRCVPISNHLYFYWYRQILGQKVEFLVSFYNNEISEKSEIFDDQFSVERPDGSNFTLKIRSTKLEDSAMYFCASSEAWGSGANQETQYFGPGTRLLVL.

This chain joins TRBV5-6 and TRBJ1-1; 9 bases fit TRBD1. Trimming removed 4 bases from V and 0 bases from J; junction bases left unmatched: 4. Germline V gene data show CDR1 as SGHDT and CDR2 as YYEEEE. CDR3 size: 15 residues. CDR3 coding DNA: TGTGCCAGCAGCCGGGGGGACAGGGTGAACACTGAAGCTTTCTTT. Translation: CASSRGDRVNTEAFF.

The chain employs TRBV7-9 and TRBJ1-2, with D possibly TRBD1 on 6 matching bases. The V end lost 1 base, the J end lost 4 bases, and 7 bases lay between the germline ends. Germline CDR1 SEHNR, CDR2 FQNEAQ (reference sequence). This CDR3 has 13 amino acids. The CDR3 nucleotides read TGTGCCAGCAGCTTAGGACAGGTCTATGGCTACACCTTC. It yields the protein CASSLGQVYGYTF.

The CDR3: CASFGLGETQYF. DNA for the CDR3: TGTGCCAGCTTTGGACTCGGAGAGACCCAGTACTTC. This chain links TRBV9 with TRBJ2-5, with a weak D call TRBD2 (5 bases). Germline V lookup: CDR1 SGDLS, CDR2 YYNGEE. V was clipped by 7 bases and J by 4 bases, with 11 bases between them. This CDR3 has 12 amino acids.

This chain uses TRBV28 with TRBJ1-5; D not resolved. Trimming took off 5 bases at V and 4 bases at J, with 15 bases between the two ends. This CDR3 contains 15 residues. Germline V CDR1 and CDR2: MDHEN, SYDVKM. CDR3 region: CASSPLLGENQPQHF. The CDR3 coding sequence is TGTGCCAGCAGTCCTCTACTCGGGGAAAATCAGCCCCAGCATTTT.

As to this clone: One end of the junction fails to match germline, which may point to a read error. V usage is TRBV19 and J usage is TRBJ2-1; D perhaps matches TRBD2 (5 bases). The V gene's germline CDR1 is LNHDA and CDR2 SQIVND (reference sequence). This CDR3 is built from 13 residues. The CDR3 protein is CASNPTLRAEKFF. CDR3 nucleotides: TGTGCCAGTAACCCCACCCTGCGGGCTGAGAAGTTCTTC.

V and J are TRBV2 and TRBJ2-1; 14 positions agree with TRBD2. Per the germline V gene, CDR1 is SNHLY and CDR2 is FYNNEI. The V gene end was trimmed by 0 bases and the J gene end by 9 bases; junction bases not matched to a gene: 4. This CDR3 has 16 amino acids. Written as DNA, the CDR3 is TGTGCCAGCAGTGAAGCGAGGACTAGCGGGGGGCCTGAGCAGTTCTTC. This encodes CASSEARTSGGPEQFF.

The chain is built from TRBV4-3 and TRBJ1-2; D is perhaps TRBD1 (5 bases). Trimming shortened V by 0 bases and J by 4 bases, and 12 bases separated the two germline ends. This CDR3 spans 15 amino acids. The germline V gene has CDR1 LGHNA and CDR2 YSLEER. The CDR3 coding sequence is TGCGCCAGCAGCCAAGACCAAATGGGGGGCTATGGCTACACCTTC. Protein: CASSQDQMGGYGYTF.

This chain connects TRBV5-1 to TRBJ2-1; a weak D match, TRBD2 (6 bases). Deletions cut 4 bases from V and 1 base from J, with 12 bases between. Germline V gene sequence: CDR1 SGHRS, CDR2 YFSETQ. This CDR3 region has 15 residues. CDR3 protein: CASSPEGRSYNEQFF. In DNA form, the CDR3 reads TGCGCCAGCAGCCCGGAGGGTAGATCCTACAATGAGCAGTTCTTC.

V is TRBV6-1 and J is TRBJ2-2; either TRBD1 or TRBD2 may supply D (5 bases each). V was trimmed by 6 bases and J by 2 bases, leaving 13 bases between them. This CDR3 region has 15 residues. Per the germline V gene, CDR1 is MNHNS and CDR2 is SASEGT. This chain's CDR3 is CASSPWDPNTGELFF. DNA of the CDR3: TGTGCCAGCAGCCCCTGGGACCCCAACACCGGGGAGCTGTTTTTT.

The chain links TRBV2 to TRBJ2-7, with a tentative D call TRBD1 (6 bases). The CDR3 has 13 residues. Trimming stripped 6 bases from V and 1 base from J, with 10 bases between. The V gene's germline CDR1 is SNHLY and CDR2 FYNNEI. This CDR3 is CASSGQTSYEQYF. CDR3 bases: TGTGCCAGCAGCGGACAGACTTCCTACGAGCAGTACTTC. The full variable domain, its missing parts supplied by reference TRBV2 and TRBJ2-7, is EPEVTQTPSHQVTQMGQEVILRCVPISNHLYFYWYRQILGQKVEFLVSFYNNEISEKSEIFDDQFSVERPDGSNFTLKIRSTKLEDSAMYFCASSGQTSYEQYFGPGTRLTVT.

This clone appeared once. This chain joins TRBV6-6 and TRBJ2-7; D tentatively fits TRBD1 or TRBD2 (7 bases each). The length of the CDR3 is 15 residues. Germline loops: CDR1 MNHNY, CDR2 SVGAGI (reference sequence). The V end lost 6 bases, the J end lost 2 bases, and 17 bases lay between the germline ends. CDR3 protein: CASSRPGGGTYEQYF. The CDR3 bases are TGTGCCAGCAGCAGGCCAGGGGGGGGGACCTACGAGCAGTACTTC.

The V gene is TRBV18, the J gene TRBJ1-5; TRBD1 might be the D (5 bases). The V end lost 0 bases, the J end lost 5 bases, and 5 bases lay between the germline ends. The CDR3 covers 13 residues. In germline, CDR1 is KGHSH, CDR2 LQKENI. CDR3 region: CASSPPGDQPQHF. The CDR3 DNA follows: TGTGCCAGCTCACCACCAGGGGATCAGCCCCAGCATTTT.